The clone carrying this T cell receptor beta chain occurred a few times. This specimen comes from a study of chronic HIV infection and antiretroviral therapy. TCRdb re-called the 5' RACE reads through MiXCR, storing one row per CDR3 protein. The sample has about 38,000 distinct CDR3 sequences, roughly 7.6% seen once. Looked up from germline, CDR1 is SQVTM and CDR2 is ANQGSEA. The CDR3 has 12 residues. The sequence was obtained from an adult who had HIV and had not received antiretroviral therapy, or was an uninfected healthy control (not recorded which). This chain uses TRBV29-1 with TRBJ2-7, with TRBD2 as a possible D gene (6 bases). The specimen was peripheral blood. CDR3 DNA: TGCAGTGTAGGCGGGACTCCCTACGAGCAGTACTTC. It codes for CSVGGTPYEQYF.